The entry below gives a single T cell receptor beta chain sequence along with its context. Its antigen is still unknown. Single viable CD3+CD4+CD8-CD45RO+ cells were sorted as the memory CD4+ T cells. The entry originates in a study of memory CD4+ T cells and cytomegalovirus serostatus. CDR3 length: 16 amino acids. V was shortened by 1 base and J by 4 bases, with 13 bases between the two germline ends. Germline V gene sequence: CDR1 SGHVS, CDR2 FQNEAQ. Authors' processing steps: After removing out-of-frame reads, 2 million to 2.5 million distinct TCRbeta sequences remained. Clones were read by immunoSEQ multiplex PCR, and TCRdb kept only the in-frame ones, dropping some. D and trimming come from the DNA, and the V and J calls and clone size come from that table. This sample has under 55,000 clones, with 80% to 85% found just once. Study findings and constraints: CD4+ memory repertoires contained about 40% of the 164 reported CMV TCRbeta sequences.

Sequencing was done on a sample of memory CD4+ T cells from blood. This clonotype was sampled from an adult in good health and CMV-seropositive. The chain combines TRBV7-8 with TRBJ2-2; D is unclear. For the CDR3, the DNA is TGTGCCAGCAGCTTAGTCGTTAGGGTCGGCACCGGGGAGCTGTTTTTT. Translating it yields CASSLVVRVGTGELFF.